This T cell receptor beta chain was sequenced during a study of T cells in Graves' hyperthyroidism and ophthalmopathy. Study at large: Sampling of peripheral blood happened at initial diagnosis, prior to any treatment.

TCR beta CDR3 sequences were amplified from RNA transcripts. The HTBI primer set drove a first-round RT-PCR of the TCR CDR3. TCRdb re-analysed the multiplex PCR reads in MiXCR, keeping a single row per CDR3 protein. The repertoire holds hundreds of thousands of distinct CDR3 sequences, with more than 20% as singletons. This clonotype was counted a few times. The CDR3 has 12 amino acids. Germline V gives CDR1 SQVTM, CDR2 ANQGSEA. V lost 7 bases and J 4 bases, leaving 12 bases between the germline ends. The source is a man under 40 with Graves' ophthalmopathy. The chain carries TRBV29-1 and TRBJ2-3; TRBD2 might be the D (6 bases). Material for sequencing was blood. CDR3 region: CSGDSGADTQYF. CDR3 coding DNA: TGCAGCGGCGATTCGGGGGCAGATACGCAGTATTTT.